A selection of T cell receptor beta chains follows, all from one sample in a study of OX40 agonist ivuxolimab in advanced cancers. Sequenced by immunoSEQ multiplex PCR; TCRdb stores in-frame clones only, minus some. Of about 27,000 clones detected, approximately 79% appear once; the ten largest clones hold approximately 32%. Source: CD4+ or CD8+ T cells sorted from blood, taken in a trial of the OX40 agonist ivuxolimab. The receptors derive from an adult with an advanced solid tumor such as melanoma, head and neck, liver or kidney cancer. CDR3s include the opening cysteine and the closing phenylalanine or tryptophan. D genes are given only for firm matches. Expanded clones are given a class, and other clones once, few, many or no size at all.

abundance	d_gene	v_gene	j_gene	CDR3aa	CDR3nt
NA	NA	TRBV15	TRBJ2-2	CATSLDTGELFF	TGTGCCACCAGCCTGGACACCGGGGAGCTGTTTTTT
NA	TRBD1	TRBV7-6	TRBJ2-1	CASSLALIGTALGNEQFF	TGTGCCAGCAGCTTAGCGCTGATTGGGACAGCTCTGGGAAATGAGCAGTTCTTC
NA	TRBD1	TRBV5-1	TRBJ2-7	CASSTGQGVYEQYF	TGCGCCAGCAGCACGGGACAGGGGGTTTACGAGCAGTACTTC
medium-sized	NA	TRBV9	TRBJ1-1	CASSVEGNTEAFF	TGTGCCAGCAGCGTAGAGGGGAACACTGAAGCTTTCTTT
NA	NA	TRBV6-5	TRBJ2-2	CASSLVRVGELFF	TGTGCCAGCAGTTTGGTCCGCGTTGGGGAGCTGTTTTTT
NA	NA	TRBV7-9	TRBJ2-1	CASSLLGAKLSSYNEQFF	TGTGCCAGCAGCTTACTCGGGGCAAAATTAAGCTCCTACAATGAGCAGTTCTTC
few	TRBD2	TRBV6-4	TRBJ2-1	CASSDSNLAGGPDEQFF	TGTGCCAGCAGTGACTCGAATTTAGCGGGGGGGCCTGATGAGCAGTTCTTC
NA	NA	TRBV7-8	TRBJ2-1	CASSLANRRARLYNEQFF	TGTGCCAGCAGCTTAGCGAACAGGAGGGCAAGGTTATACAATGAGCAGTTCTTC
NA	TRBD2	TRBV6-4	TRBJ2-1	CASSLGTSGGAIYNEQFF	TGTGCCAGCAGCTTAGGGACTAGCGGGGGGGCGATCTACAATGAGCAGTTCTTC
NA	NA	TRBV5-1	TRBJ2-7	CASSLESLGSSYEQYF	TGCGCCAGCAGCTTAGAGTCTCTGGGGTCCTCCTACGAGCAGTACTTC
NA	TRBD1	TRBV7-3	TRBJ2-1	CASSFDRGYNEQFF	TGTGCCAGCAGCTTCGACAGGGGGTACAATGAGCAGTTCTTC
NA	NA	TRBV5-4	TRBJ2-7	CASSFSQGYEQYF	TGTGCCAGCAGCTTCTCTCAGGGCTACGAGCAGTACTTC
NA	NA	TRBV13	TRBJ1-1	CASSPGGDPEAFF	TGTGCCAGCAGCCCTGGGGGGGACCCTGAAGCTTTCTTT
NA	NA	TRBV6-5	TRBJ1-1	CASSYSTDRFSTEAFF	TGTGCCAGCAGTTACTCCACGGACCGGTTCTCCACTGAAGCTTTCTTT
NA	NA	TRBV7-2	TRBJ1-1	CASSLVRGVGTEAFF	TGTGCCAGCAGCTTAGTGAGGGGAGTTGGCACTGAAGCTTTCTTT
NA	NA	TRBV6-1	TRBJ1-1	CASSDARVLTEAFF	TGTGCCAGCAGTGACGCCAGGGTCTTGACTGAAGCTTTCTTT
once	NA	TRBV4-1	TRBJ1-5	CASRPLDFSNQPQHF	TGCGCCAGCAGACCACTCGACTTCAGCAATCAGCCCCAGCATTTT
NA	TRBD1	TRBV7-2	TRBJ2-7	CASSLWDSTYEQYF	TGTGCCAGCAGCTTATGGGACAGCACCTACGAGCAGTACTTC
NA	NA	TRBV6-5	TRBJ1-2	CASKTGPSGGYTF	TGTGCCAGTAAGACAGGTCCTTCGGGTGGCTACACCTTC
NA	TRBD1	TRBV5-1	TRBJ1-6	CASSVGQDNSPLHF	TGCGCCAGCAGCGTCGGACAGGATAATTCACCCCTCCACTTT
NA	TRBD1	TRBV5-6	TRBJ1-5	CASSYGTASNQPQHF	TGTGCCAGCAGCTACGGGACAGCTAGCAATCAGCCCCAGCATTTT
NA	TRBD1	TRBV7-9	TRBJ1-4	CASSLGIHKGAGEKLFF	TGTGCCAGCAGCTTGGGAATTCATAAGGGGGCTGGTGAAAAACTGTTTTTT
NA	NA	TRBV6-6	TRBJ2-7	CASMGVGDTGYEQYF	TGTGCCAGCATGGGCGTTGGAGATACTGGCTACGAGCAGTACTTC
few	NA	TRBV7-9	TRBJ2-3	CASSLEFTDTQYF	TGTGCCAGCAGCTTGGAATTTACAGATACGCAGTATTTT
few	TRBD2	TRBV13	TRBJ2-1	CASSFVLADYNEQFF	TGTGCCAGCAGCTTTGTACTAGCGGACTACAATGAGCAGTTCTTC
NA	TRBD1	TRBV7-9	TRBJ2-2	CASSLALLTGETGELFF	TGTGCCAGCAGCTTAGCCCTCCTTACAGGGGAAACCGGGGAGCTGTTTTTT
NA	NA	TRBV29-1	TRBJ2-1	CSVEYRLNEQFF	TGCAGCGTTGAGTACAGGCTCAATGAGCAGTTCTTC
NA	NA	TRBV6-1	TRBJ1-5	CASSAYWGGSNQPQHF	TGTGCCAGCAGTGCTTACTGGGGGGGAAGCAATCAGCCCCAGCATTTT
few	TRBD1	TRBV29-1	TRBJ2-5	CSGGQGRQETQYF	TGCAGCGGGGGACAGGGAAGGCAAGAGACCCAGTACTTC
NA	NA	TRBV29-1	TRBJ1-1	CSVEDRTYPPAEAFF	TGCAGCGTTGAAGATCGCACGTATCCACCCGCTGAAGCTTTCTTT
NA	TRBD2	TRBV28	TRBJ2-2	CASSDGTSAKFTGELFF	TGTGCCAGCAGCGATGGAACTAGCGCGAAATTCACCGGGGAGCTGTTTTTT
NA	NA	TRBV18	TRBJ2-7	CASSPGQLTIGRYYEQYF	TGTGCCAGCTCACCGGGACAGCTGACTATCGGGAGATACTACGAGCAGTACTTC
once	TRBD1	TRBV6-1	TRBJ2-7	CASWDSSYEQYF	TGTGCCAGTTGGGACAGCTCCTACGAGCAGTACTTC
few	TRBD2	TRBV4-2	TRBJ2-4	CASSQPPGGASKNIQYF	TGTGCCAGCAGCCAACCACCCGGGGGGGCTTCCAAAAACATTCAGTACTTC
NA	NA	TRBV6-6	TRBJ2-6	CASSYIAVDGANVLTF	TGTGCCAGCAGTTACATCGCTGTGGATGGGGCCAACGTCCTGACTTTC
NA	NA	TRBV4-2	TRBJ2-1	CATKPGLPYNEQFF	TGTGCCACTAAACCGGGACTTCCCTACAATGAGCAGTTCTTC
NA	TRBD2	TRBV28	TRBJ2-7	CASSLALAEIYEQYF	TGTGCCAGCAGTTTAGCCCTAGCGGAAATCTACGAGCAGTACTTC
NA	NA	TRBV14	TRBJ1-4	CASSQDERLTYNEKLFF	TGTGCCAGCAGCCAAGATGAACGGCTTACCTATAATGAAAAACTGTTTTTT
NA	TRBD2	TRBV7-8	TRBJ2-1	CASSLPGTSGGGNLHEQFF	TGTGCCAGCAGCTTACCCGGGACTAGCGGGGGAGGCAACCTTCATGAGCAGTTCTTC
NA	TRBD1	TRBV7-9	TRBJ2-1	CASSARTGSSYNEQFF	TGTGCCAGCAGCGCCAGGACAGGTAGCTCCTACAATGAGCAGTTCTTC
once	NA	TRBV5-6	TRBJ2-7	CASSLGAGSYEQYF	TGTGCCAGCAGCTTGGGTGCGGGCTCCTACGAGCAGTACTTC
NA	NA	TRBV27	TRBJ1-4	CASSSSDRATNEKLFF	TGTGCCAGCAGCTCCTCGGACCGAGCAACTAATGAAAAACTGTTTTTT
many	NA	TRBV30	TRBJ1-1	CAWTSGQGNTEAFF	TGTGCATGGACGAGCGGTCAAGGGAACACTGAAGCTTTCTTT
NA	NA	TRBV7-6	TRBJ2-4	CASSSTDPGIQYF	TGTGCCAGCAGCTCAACTGACCCGGGAATTCAGTACTTC
few	TRBD2	TRBV4-1	TRBJ2-1	CASSQYQPGGSNRDEQFF	TGCGCCAGCAGCCAATATCAACCCGGCGGGAGTAATAGGGATGAGCAGTTCTTC
few	NA	TRBV9	TRBJ1-6	CASSVGVSSYNSPLHF	TGTGCCAGCAGCGTAGGCGTGAGCTCCTATAATTCACCCCTCCACTTT
NA	TRBD1	TRBV11-2	TRBJ2-1	CASSLGTVKDSYNEQFF	TGTGCCAGCAGCTTGGGGACAGTCAAAGACTCCTACAATGAGCAGTTCTTC
NA	NA	TRBV2	TRBJ1-1	CASFQQGQVGYANTEAFF	TGTGCCAGCTTCCAGCAGGGTCAGGTGGGGTATGCGAACACTGAAGCTTTCTTT
NA	NA	TRBV5-6	TRBJ1-6	CASSLASGTTKGAPSPLHF	TGTGCCAGCAGCTTGGCTTCCGGGACAACCAAAGGGGCACCTTCACCCCTCCACTTT
few	TRBD2	TRBV9	TRBJ2-7	CASSVRGEGGYEQYF	TGTGCCAGCAGCGTACGGGGGGAAGGAGGCTACGAGCAGTACTTC
NA	NA	TRBV4-2	TRBJ1-1	CASSQDSGYTEAFF	TGTGCCAGCAGCCAAGATAGTGGGTACACTGAAGCTTTCTTT
NA	TRBD1	TRBV9	TRBJ2-7	CASSVGTGYGEQYF	TGTGCCAGCAGCGTAGGGACAGGTTATGGCGAGCAGTACTTC
NA	TRBD2	TRBV9	TRBJ2-3	CASSAGLAGGTDTQYF	TGTGCCAGCAGCGCCGGACTAGCGGGGGGAACAGATACGCAGTATTTT
NA	NA	TRBV30	TRBJ1-5	CAWSRDHNQPQHF	TGTGCCTGGAGTCGGGACCACAATCAGCCCCAGCATTTT